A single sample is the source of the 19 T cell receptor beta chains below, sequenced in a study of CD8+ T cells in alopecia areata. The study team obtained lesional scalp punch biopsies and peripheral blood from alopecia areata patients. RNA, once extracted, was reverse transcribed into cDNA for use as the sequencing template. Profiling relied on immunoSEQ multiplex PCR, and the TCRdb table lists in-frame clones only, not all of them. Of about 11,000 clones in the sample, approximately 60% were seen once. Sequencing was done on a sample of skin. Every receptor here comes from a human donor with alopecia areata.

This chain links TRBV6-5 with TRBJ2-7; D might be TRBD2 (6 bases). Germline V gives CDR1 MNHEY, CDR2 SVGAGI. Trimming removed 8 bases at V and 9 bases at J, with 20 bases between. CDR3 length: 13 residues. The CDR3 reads CASVPTSSTVQYF. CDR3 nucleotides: TGTGCCAGCGTACCGACTAGTAGTACGGTGCAGTACTTC.

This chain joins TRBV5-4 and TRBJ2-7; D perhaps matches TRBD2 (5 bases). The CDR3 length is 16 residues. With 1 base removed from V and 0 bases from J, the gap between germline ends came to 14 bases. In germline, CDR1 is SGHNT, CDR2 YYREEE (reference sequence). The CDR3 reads CASSLISGLSSYEQYF. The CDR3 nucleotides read TGTGCCAGCAGCTTGATTTCGGGGTTAAGCTCCTACGAGCAGTACTTC.

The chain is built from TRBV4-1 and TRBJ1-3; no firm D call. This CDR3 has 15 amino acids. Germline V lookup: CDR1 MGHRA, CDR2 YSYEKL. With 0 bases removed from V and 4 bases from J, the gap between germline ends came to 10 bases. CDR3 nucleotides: TGCGCCAGCAGCCAAGATGGGAACAGAGGAAACACCATATATTTT. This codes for CASSQDGNRGNTIYF.

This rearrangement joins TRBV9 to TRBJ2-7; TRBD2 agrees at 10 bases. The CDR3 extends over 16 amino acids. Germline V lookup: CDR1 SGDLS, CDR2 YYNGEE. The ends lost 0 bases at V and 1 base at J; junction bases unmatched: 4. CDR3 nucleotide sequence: TGTGCCAGCAGCGTAGCTGAGCGGGAGGGTTCCTACGAGCAGTACTTC. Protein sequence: CASSVAEREGSYEQYF.

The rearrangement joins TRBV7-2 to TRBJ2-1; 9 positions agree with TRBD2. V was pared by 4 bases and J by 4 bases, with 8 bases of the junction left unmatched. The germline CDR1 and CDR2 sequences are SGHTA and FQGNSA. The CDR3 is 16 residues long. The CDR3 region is CASSSSGGRGYNEQFF. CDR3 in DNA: TGTGCCAGCAGCTCCAGCGGGGGGAGGGGTTACAATGAGCAGTTCTTC.

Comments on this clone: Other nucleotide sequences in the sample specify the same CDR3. CDR3: CASSIEGYNEQFF. CDR3 in DNA: TGTGCCAGTAGTATAGAGGGCTACAATGAGCAGTTCTTC. The gene calls are TRBV19 and TRBJ2-1; D not certain. The CDR3 covers 13 residues. Germline V gene data show CDR1 as LNHDA and CDR2 as SQIVND (reference sequence). V lost 0 bases and J lost 3, with 3 bases in between.

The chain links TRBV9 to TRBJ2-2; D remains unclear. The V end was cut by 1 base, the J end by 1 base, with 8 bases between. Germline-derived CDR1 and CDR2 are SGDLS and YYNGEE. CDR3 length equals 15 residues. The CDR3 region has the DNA TGTGCCAGCAGCGTAATAAGCCTGAACACCGGGGAGCTGTTTTTT. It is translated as CASSVISLNTGELFF.

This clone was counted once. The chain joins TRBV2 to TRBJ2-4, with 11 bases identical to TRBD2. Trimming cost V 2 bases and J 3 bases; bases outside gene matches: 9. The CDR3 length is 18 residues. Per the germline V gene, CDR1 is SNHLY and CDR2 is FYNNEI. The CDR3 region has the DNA TGTGCCAGCAGTGAACTAGCGGGGGGCGTTGGGGTCAAAAACATTCAGTACTTC. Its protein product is CASSELAGGVGVKNIQYF. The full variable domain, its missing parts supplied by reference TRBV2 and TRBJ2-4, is EPEVTQTPSHQVTQMGQEVILRCVPISNHLYFYWYRQILGQKVEFLVSFYNNEISEKSEIFDDQFSVERPDGSNFTLKIRSTKLEDSAMYFCASSELAGGVGVKNIQYFGAGTRLSVL.

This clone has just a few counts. The CDR3 reads CASSGQGFSNQPQHF. CDR3 nucleotide sequence: TGTGCCAGCAGCGGACAGGGGTTTAGCAATCAGCCCCAGCATTTT. This chain uses TRBV4-2 with TRBJ1-5; TRBD1 aligns across 9 bases. The germline V gene encodes CDR1 LGHNA and CDR2 YNFKEQ. The CDR3 loop spans 15 amino acids. The V and J ends lost 5 bases and 0 bases, in that order; junction bases with no gene match: 2.

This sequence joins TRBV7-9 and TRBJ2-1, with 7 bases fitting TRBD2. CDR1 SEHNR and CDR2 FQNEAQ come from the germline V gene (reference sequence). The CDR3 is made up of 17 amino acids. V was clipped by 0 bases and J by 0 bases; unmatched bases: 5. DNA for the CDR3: TGTGCCAGCAGCTTAGCGGACGGGGGGAGCTCCTACAATGAGCAGTTCTTC. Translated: CASSLADGGSSYNEQFF. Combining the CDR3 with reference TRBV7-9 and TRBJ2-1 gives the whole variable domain DTGVSQNPRHKITKRGQNVTFRCDPISEHNRLYWYRQTLGQGPEFLTYFQNEAQLEKSRLLSDRFSAERPKGSFSTLEIQRTEQGDSAMYLCASSLADGGSSYNEQFFGPGTRLTVL.

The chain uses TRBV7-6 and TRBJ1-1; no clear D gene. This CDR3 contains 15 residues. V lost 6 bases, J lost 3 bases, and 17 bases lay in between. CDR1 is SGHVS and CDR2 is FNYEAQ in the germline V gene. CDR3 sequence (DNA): TGTGCCAGCAGTTCCGTAGGCCTGGGATACACTGAAGCTTTCTTT. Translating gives CASSSVGLGYTEAFF. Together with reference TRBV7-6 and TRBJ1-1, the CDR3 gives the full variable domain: GAGVSQSPRYKVTKRGQDVALRCDPISGHVSLYWYRQALGQGPEFLTYFNYEAQQDKSGLPNDRFSAERPEGSISTLTIQRTEQRDSAMYRCASSSVGLGYTEAFFGQGTRLTVV.

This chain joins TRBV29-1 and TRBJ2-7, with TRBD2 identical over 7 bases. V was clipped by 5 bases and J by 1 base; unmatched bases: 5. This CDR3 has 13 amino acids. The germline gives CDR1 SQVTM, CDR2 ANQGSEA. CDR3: CSVKRDESYEQYF. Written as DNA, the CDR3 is TGCAGCGTTAAGCGGGACGAATCCTACGAGCAGTACTTC.

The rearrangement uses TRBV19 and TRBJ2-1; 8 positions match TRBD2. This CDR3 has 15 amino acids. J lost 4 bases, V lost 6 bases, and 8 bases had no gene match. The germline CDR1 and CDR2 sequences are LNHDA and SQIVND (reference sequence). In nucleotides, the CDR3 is TGTGCCAGTAGCCCCAGCGGGAGTGGTTACAATGAGCAGTTCTTC. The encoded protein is CASSPSGSGYNEQFF.

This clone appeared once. In DNA form, the CDR3 reads TGCGCCGCTAAGGACAGGGCCGGAAACACCATATATTTT. Protein product: CAAKDRAGNTIYF. The V and J genes are TRBV10-2 and TRBJ1-3; 8 bases align to TRBD1. The germline CDR1 and CDR2 sequences are WSHSY and SAAADI. The length of the CDR3 is 13 residues. After removal of 11 bases from V and 4 bases from J, the junction contained 7 bases not matched to a gene.

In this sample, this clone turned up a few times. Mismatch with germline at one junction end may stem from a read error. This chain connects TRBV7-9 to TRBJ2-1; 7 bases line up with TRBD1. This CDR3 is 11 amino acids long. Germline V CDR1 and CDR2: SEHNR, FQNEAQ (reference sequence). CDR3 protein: CACSRDRVPFF. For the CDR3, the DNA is TGTGCCTGCAGCCGCGACAGGGTTCCGTTCTTC.

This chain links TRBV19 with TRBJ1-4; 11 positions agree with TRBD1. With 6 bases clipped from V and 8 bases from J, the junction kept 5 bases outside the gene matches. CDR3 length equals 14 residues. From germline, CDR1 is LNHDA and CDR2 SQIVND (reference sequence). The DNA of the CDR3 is TGTGCCAGTAGCTCGGACAGGGGGCGAGAAAAACTGTTTTTT. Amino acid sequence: CASSSDRGREKLFF.

The CDR3 coding sequence is TGTGCCAGCAGTTCTAGCGGGGGGAGCTACAATGAGCAGTTCTTC. Its protein is CASSSSGGSYNEQFF. The chain combines TRBV28 with TRBJ2-1; 11 bases are shared with TRBD2. Germline CDR1 is MDHEN and CDR2 is SYDVKM. The CDR3 runs 15 residues. Trimming cost V 4 bases and J 3 bases; bases outside gene matches: 2.

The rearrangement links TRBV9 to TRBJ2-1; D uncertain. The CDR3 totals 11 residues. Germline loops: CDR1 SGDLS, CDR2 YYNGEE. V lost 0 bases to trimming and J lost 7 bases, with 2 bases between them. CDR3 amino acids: CASSVENEQFF. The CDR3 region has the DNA TGTGCCAGCAGCGTAGAAAATGAGCAGTTCTTC.

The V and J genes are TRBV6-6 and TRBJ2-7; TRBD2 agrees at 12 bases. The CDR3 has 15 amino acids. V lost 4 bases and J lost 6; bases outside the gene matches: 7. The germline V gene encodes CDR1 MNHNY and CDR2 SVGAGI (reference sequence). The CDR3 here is CASSSAGLAGPEQYF. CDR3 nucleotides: TGTGCCAGCAGTTCGGCCGGACTAGCGGGGCCCGAGCAGTACTTC.